A selection of T cell receptor beta chains follows, all from one sample in a study of blood T cell repertoires in COVID-19. Generated by immunoSEQ multiplex PCR, the TCRdb table keeps only in-frame clones and is missing some. The sample lists 20,000 to 25,000 clones, approximately 83% occurring once. Material for sequencing was peripheral blood. These TCRs come from a man between 65 and 85 years old with acute or convalescent COVID-19. The conserved cysteine and the conserved F or W are not part of the CDR3 here. A D gene is named only where the DNA matches it firmly. Expanded clones get a size class; other rows say once, few or many, or leave the size out.

v_call d_call clone_size cdr3_aa
TRBV7-2 . . ASSLRERAGGNTIY
TRBV30 . . AWSPHPMGGNTEAF
TRBV18 TRBD1 . ASSDRVASEQY
TRBV29-1 TRBD2 once SVHTSGSSLLYEQF
TRBV9 TRBD1 . ASSLGGRGHGYT
TRBV10-1 . . ASRMDRHTEAF
TRBV19 . once ASSIRGWGEPQH
TRBV30 TRBD1 . ACRGDTEAF
TRBV6-5 TRBD1 . ASNGQGVSNEQF
TRBV9 . . ASTQGEEVEESYSGNTIY
TRBV24-1 . . ATSDPGQNTGELF
TRBV12-3/TRBV12-4 . . ASSLRARDSQY
TRBV11-2 TRBD2 . ASSLGYSGSSTDTQY
TRBV30 TRBD2 . AWSVQGASGGPDTQY
TRBV11-2 . . ASSSGGTVSSEQY
TRBV6-2/TRBV6-3 . . ASSSPRARRDAIYEQY
TRBV6-5 . . ASRGVGFSNQPQH
TRBV7-9 . . ASSFNPGSNYGYT
TRBV6-6 TRBD1 . ASSPGGANTGELF
TRBV11-3 . . ASSPGRDEQY
TRBV2 . . ASMRAQGTGELF
TRBV6-1 . . ASSEASRVGGYT
TRBV6-5 TRBD2 . ASSFTLAGGFNEQF
TRBV30 . . AWHKAF
TRBV24-1 TRBD2 . ATSDGGGDTQY
TRBV6-5 . . ASSYSQGNYGYT
TRBV7-9 TRBD1 . ASSLNQGAQH
TRBV30 . few AWSPSGLAGELF
TRBV6-2/TRBV6-3 TRBD1 . ASSYPGQGAYEQY
TRBV11-1 TRBD2 . ASSDTSGQETQY
TRBV7-2 TRBD2 . ASSPPGTRGLHEQY
TRBV29-1 . once SVVTPTNEKLF
TRBV19 . . ASSPSRPSYRPQH
TRBV2 . . ASSELRNTDTQY
TRBV10-2 TRBD2 . ASRLGLAGQETQY
TRBV7-8 . . ASSPEGETQY
TRBV18 TRBD1 . ASSPLSGTGAYEQY
TRBV10-3 . . AISVGGAGTDTQY
TRBV28 . . ASSLLGYKGVQPQH
TRBV10-3 . . AMGRGTEAF
TRBV2 . once ASRAPASNQPQH
TRBV27 . . ASKDETSTDTQY
TRBV27 . . ASSPPIGREAF